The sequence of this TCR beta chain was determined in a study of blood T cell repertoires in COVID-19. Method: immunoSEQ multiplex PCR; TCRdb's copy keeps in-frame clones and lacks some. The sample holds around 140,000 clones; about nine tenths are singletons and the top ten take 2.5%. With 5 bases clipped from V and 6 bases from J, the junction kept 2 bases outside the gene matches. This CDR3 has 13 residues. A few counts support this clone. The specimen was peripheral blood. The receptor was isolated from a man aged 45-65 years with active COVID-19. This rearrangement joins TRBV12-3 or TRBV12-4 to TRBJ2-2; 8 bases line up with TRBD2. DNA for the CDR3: TGTGCCAGCAGTCCCGGGGGGGCCGGGGAGCTGTTTTTT. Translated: CASSPGGAGELFF.